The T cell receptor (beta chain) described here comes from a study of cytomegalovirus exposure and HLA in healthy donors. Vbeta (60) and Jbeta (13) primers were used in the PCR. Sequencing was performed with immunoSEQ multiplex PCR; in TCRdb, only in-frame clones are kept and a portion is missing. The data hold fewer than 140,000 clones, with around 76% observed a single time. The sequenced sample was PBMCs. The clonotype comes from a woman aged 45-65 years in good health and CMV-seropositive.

This CDR3 reads CASSRDTDTQYF. As DNA, the CDR3 is TGTGCCAGCAGCCGGGACACAGATACGCAGTATTTT. The chain uses TRBV2 and TRBJ2-3, with D possibly TRBD2 on 5 matching bases. The length of the CDR3 is 12 residues. Between the trimmed V and J ends, which lost 6 bases and 2 bases, there was a span of 6 bases. Germline V lookup: CDR1 SNHLY, CDR2 FYNNEI. Full variable domain (outside the CDR3, taken from reference TRBV2 and TRBJ2-3): EPEVTQTPSHQVTQMGQEVILRCVPISNHLYFYWYRQILGQKVEFLVSFYNNEISEKSEIFDDQFSVERPDGSNFTLKIRSTKLEDSAMYFCASSRDTDTQYFGPGTRLTVL.